These 15 T cell receptor beta chains came from one sample sequenced in a study of shared clonotypes between healthy human individuals. The protocol was immunoSEQ multiplex PCR, while the TCRdb copy is restricted to in-frame clones and leaves out a portion. The repertoire consists of some 470,000 clones, with 76% occurring once and the leading ten covering roughly 13%. Sequencing was carried out using PBMCs. Receptors originate from a woman in her 40s in good health. Some clones in this sample may be carry-over from other donors' samples.

The sample holds many counts of this clone. The chain recombines TRBV7-8 with TRBJ2-3, with D maybe TRBD2 (5 bases). V was clipped by 5 bases and J by 1 base, with 10 bases between them. The germline CDR1 and CDR2 sequences are SGHVS and FQNEAQ. The CDR3 extends over 14 amino acids. For the CDR3, the DNA is TGTGCCAGCAGCGTCGGGATTGGCACAGATACGCAGTATTTT. Protein sequence: CASSVGIGTDTQYF. Combining the CDR3 with reference TRBV7-8 and TRBJ2-3 gives the whole variable domain GAGVSQSPRYKVAKRGQDVALRCDPISGHVSLFWYQQALGQGPEFLTYFQNEAQLDKSGLPSDRFFAERPEGSVSTLKIQRTQQEDSAVYLCASSVGIGTDTQYFGPGTRLTVL.

Only a few counts were recorded for this clone. This chain links TRBV7-2 with TRBJ2-7, with TRBD2 identical over 9 bases. The CDR3 has 13 amino acids. The germline V gene encodes CDR1 SGHTA and CDR2 FQGNSA. V shed 5 bases, J shed 9 bases, and the junction held 8 bases outside the gene matches. The CDR3 protein is CASSPPLAGRQYF. CDR3 bases: TGTGCCAGCAGCCCGCCGCTAGCGGGAAGGCAGTACTTC.

The J gene is TRBJ1-1, the V gene TRBV11-2; D is possibly TRBD1 (5 bases). CDR1 and CDR2 from the germline V gene are SGHAT and FQNNGV. The CDR3 is 14 amino acids. The germline V and J ends were trimmed by 5 bases and 5 bases, with 15 bases remaining between them. DNA of the CDR3: TGTGCCAGCAGCCTCCCAGGGCGGGGTACTGAAGCTTTCTTT. This translates into CASSLPGRGTEAFF.

V and J are TRBV7-3 and TRBJ2-1; TRBD2 matches at 14 bases. Germline-derived CDR1 and CDR2 are SGHTA and FQGTGA. CDR3 length: 16 residues. V lost 5 bases to trimming and J lost 9 bases; unmatched junction nucleotides: 9. CDR3 nucleotide sequence: TGTGCCAGCAGCCCTCCGGGACTAGCGGGAGTAGGTGAGCAGTTCTTC. This sequence encodes CASSPPGLAGVGEQFF. The complete variable domain, with remaining parts taken from reference TRBV7-3 and TRBJ2-1, reads GAGVSQTPSNKVTEKGKYVELRCDPISGHTALYWYRQSLGQGPEFLIYFQGTGAADDSGLPNDRFFAVRPEGSVSTLKIQRTERGDSAVYLCASSPPGLAGVGEQFFGPGTRLTVL.

The chain is built from TRBV18 and TRBJ1-1; D is unresolved. Trimming cost V 4 bases and J 1 base, with 10 bases left between them. Germline CDR1 is KGHSH and CDR2 is LQKENI. The CDR3 sequence is 14 residues long. CDR3 nucleotides: TGTGCCAGCTCACTAACCGAACAGAACACTGAAGCTTTCTTT. Translation: CASSLTEQNTEAFF.

This clone has at least ten counts. The rearrangement links TRBV6-1 to TRBJ2-2; D might be TRBD1 (6 bases). The CDR3 consists of 15 residues. V was cut by 1 base and J by 1 base, with 7 bases left in between. In germline, CDR1 is MNHNS, CDR2 SASEGT. The CDR3, as DNA: TGTGCCAGCAGTGAAGGGGGGCTGAACACCGGGGAGCTGTTTTTT. This translates into CASSEGGLNTGELFF.

The chain is built from TRBV6-1 and TRBJ2-7; D is perhaps TRBD2 (5 bases). The CDR3 is made up of 13 amino acids. Trimming took off 6 bases at V and 0 bases at J, with 9 bases between the two ends. Germline lookup yields CDR1 MNHNS and CDR2 SASEGT. The CDR3 nucleotides read TGTGCCAGCAGGCTTAGCGACTCCTACGAGCAGTACTTC. It codes for CASRLSDSYEQYF.

This clone occurred once. The chain uses TRBV5-8 and TRBJ1-5, with D possibly being TRBD1 (6 bases). Trimming took 6 bases from V and 4 from J, leaving 14 bases between them. Per the germline V gene, CDR1 is SGHTS and CDR2 is YDEGEE. This CDR3 is built from 14 residues. The CDR3 nucleotides are TGTGCCAGCACCGCTTGGAGGGGGAATCAGCCCCAGCATTTT. It translates to CASTAWRGNQPQHF.

The chain employs TRBV5-1 and TRBJ1-1, with D perhaps matching TRBD1 (5 bases). Trimming cost V 0 bases and J 0 bases, with 9 bases left between them. Germline-derived CDR1 and CDR2 are SGHRS and YFSETQ. There are 15 residues in the CDR3. CDR3 in amino acids: CASSLVAGMNTEAFF. The CDR3 coding sequence is TGCGCCAGCAGCTTGGTCGCAGGGATGAACACTGAAGCTTTCTTT.

This chain links TRBV28 with TRBJ1-2; D ambiguous. V was clipped by 2 bases and J by 3 bases, with 10 bases between them. CDR3 length: 14 residues. Germline CDR1 MDHEN, CDR2 SYDVKM. Here the CDR3 DNA reads TGTGCCAGCAGTTTAGGGATCGGGTACTATGGCTACACCTTC. It is translated as CASSLGIGYYGYTF.

This clone appeared once. The chain uses TRBV6-1 and TRBJ2-2; D remains ambiguous. Looked up from germline, CDR1 is MNHNS and CDR2 is SASEGT. This CDR3 is built from 14 residues. V was pared by 9 bases and J by 0 bases, with 11 bases between. CDR3 protein: CASRINPNTGELFF. In nucleotides, the CDR3 is TGTGCCAGTAGGATAAACCCGAACACCGGGGAGCTGTTTTTT.

This clone was counted once. The J gene is TRBJ1-3, the V gene TRBV30; no clear D. The V end was cut by 0 bases, the J end by 1 base, with 7 bases between. The CDR3 covers 14 residues. Germline CDR1 is GTSNPN and CDR2 is SVGIG (reference sequence). The CDR3 is CAWSVSYSGNTIYF. In DNA, the CDR3 is TGTGCCTGGAGTGTATCATATTCTGGAAACACCATATATTTT.

This rearrangement joins TRBV5-4 to TRBJ1-3; D not certain. V lost 1 base and J lost 3, with 8 bases in between. Germline V gives CDR1 SGHNT, CDR2 YYREEE (reference sequence). There are 14 residues in the CDR3. The CDR3 here is CASSLPTGGNTIYF. CDR3 nucleotides: TGTGCCAGCAGCTTGCCTACGGGTGGAAACACCATATATTTT.

This clone was observed once. V usage is TRBV2 and J usage is TRBJ1-5; 10 bases agree with TRBD1. The V and J ends lost 4 bases and 3 bases, in that order; junction bases with no gene match: 6. There are 16 residues in the CDR3. Germline assignment: CDR1 SNHLY and CDR2 FYNNEI. CDR3 protein: CASSATGTGVNQPQHF. Here the CDR3 DNA reads TGTGCCAGCAGTGCAACCGGGACAGGGGTCAATCAGCCCCAGCATTTT.

The gene calls are TRBV14 and TRBJ2-1; 7 bases are shared with TRBD1. CDR3 length: 16 residues. Unmatched junction bases numbered 4, after V lost 0 bases and J lost 2 bases. Germline loops: CDR1 SGHDN, CDR2 FVKESK. For the CDR3, the DNA is TGTGCCAGCAGCCAAGATCAGGGACAGACCTACAATGAGCAGTTCTTC. Its translation: CASSQDQGQTYNEQFF.